This passage covers 18 T cell receptor beta chains from one sample sequenced in a study of PD-1 and CTLA-4 blockade in melanoma (dated by TCRdb to the early 2020s). The library was built by means of the immunoSEQ multiplex PCR assay. The clones in this table, taken by TCRdb from immuneACCESS, are in-frame only. Not every clone is retained; where verified, under half of the shortfall comes from an unresolved V gene, and the cause of the rest is unknown. The table for this sample lists approximately 33,000 clones; around 93% of them were counted only once. Together, the top ten hold approximately 8% of the sample. The starting material was CD8+ T cells from peripheral blood, obtained from a patient given anti-PD-1 treatment. The receptors derive from a human donor with melanoma.

The chain couples TRBV12-3 or TRBV12-4 to TRBJ1-1; no definite D call. Trimming removed 6 bases from V and 2 bases from J, with 4 bases in between. This CDR3 is 11 amino acids long. The CDR3 coding sequence is TGTGCCAGCAGCCCCAACACTGAAGCTTTCTTT. Protein sequence: CASSPNTEAFF.

This clone was counted only a few times. The V and J genes are TRBV7-8 and TRBJ1-3; 7 bases match TRBD1. This CDR3 region has 15 residues. Germline CDR1 reads SGHVS; CDR2 reads FQNEAQ. Trimming at V came to 6 bases and at J to 0 bases, leaving 5 bases not matched to a gene. Here the CDR3 DNA reads TGTGCCAGCAGGACAGGGCGCAGCTCTGGAAACACCATATATTTT. Protein sequence: CASRTGRSSGNTIYF.

This clone is a singleton in its sample. The CDR3 spells CASSPPATDTQYF. The CDR3 DNA is TGTGCCAGCTCACCACCCGCCACAGATACGCAGTATTTT. The chain carries TRBV18 and TRBJ2-3; D remains unclear. The V end was cut by 0 bases, the J end by 2 bases, with 3 bases between. Germline CDR1 KGHSH, CDR2 LQKENI. This CDR3 comprises 13 residues.

The V and J genes are TRBV27 and TRBJ1-2, with 7 bases that match TRBD1. CDR1 is MNHEY, CDR2 SMNVEV, per germline (reference sequence). CDR3 size: 13 residues. Unmatched junction bases numbered 4, after V lost 5 bases and J lost 4 bases. The CDR3 coding sequence is TGTGCCAGCAGTCCACAGGGGCTCTATGGCTACACCTTC. Amino acids: CASSPQGLYGYTF.

J is TRBJ2-7 and V is TRBV3-1 (or the pseudogene TRBV3-2), with D perhaps matching TRBD2 (6 bases). Germline V gene lookup returns CDR1 LGHDT and CDR2 YNNKEL (reference sequence). The CDR3 runs 17 residues. Trimming shortened V by 3 bases and J by 6 bases, and 24 bases separated the two germline ends. The CDR3 region has the DNA TGTGCCAGCAGCCAGACCTTATACCCCATTACTAGCCGCGAGCAGTACTTC. Its protein is CASSQTLYPITSREQYF.

This chain joins TRBV7-6 and TRBJ2-7; the match to TRBD1 covers 10 bases. The trim removed 5 bases at V and 5 bases at J, leaving 9 bases unmatched. In germline, CDR1 is SGHVS, CDR2 FNYEAQ. This CDR3 is built from 15 residues. CDR3 loop: CASSPNRDRGHEQYF. The CDR3, as DNA: TGTGCCAGCAGCCCGAACCGGGACAGGGGCCACGAGCAGTACTTC.

The chain recombines TRBV29-1 with TRBJ1-1; D not certain. This CDR3 comprises 12 residues. V was shortened by 7 bases and J by 0 bases, with 9 bases between the two germline ends. Germline V gene sequence: CDR1 SQVTM, CDR2 ANQGSEA. CDR3 coding DNA: TGCAGCGCACAGAGCATGAACACTGAAGCTTTCTTT. This translates into CSAQSMNTEAFF.

The CDR3 sequence: CASSTFRGLPGYTF. In DNA, the CDR3 is TGTGCCAGCAGTACATTCCGGGGCCTGCCTGGCTACACCTTC. The V gene is TRBV6-5, the J gene TRBJ1-2; D might be TRBD1 (5 bases). This CDR3 region has 14 residues. The germline V and J ends were trimmed by 5 bases and 7 bases, with 17 bases remaining between them. CDR1 is MNHEY, CDR2 SVGAGI, per germline.

The CDR3 DNA sequence: TGTGCCAGCAGCCAAGATCCCCCCTCCACGACAGGGGGAAACCATTCACCCCTCCACTTT. It specifies CASSQDPPSTTGGNHSPLHF. V and J are TRBV4-2 and TRBJ1-6, with 9 bases identical to TRBD1. The length of the CDR3 is 20 residues. Looked up from germline, CDR1 is LGHNA and CDR2 is YNFKEQ. With 0 bases clipped from V and 8 bases from J, the junction kept 17 bases outside the gene matches.

V usage is TRBV3-1 (or the pseudogene TRBV3-2) and J usage is TRBJ2-7; TRBD2 matches at 8 bases. V gave up 4 bases and J gave up 2 bases; unmatched junction bases: 7. The CDR3 has 15 residues. Germline loops: CDR1 LGHDT, CDR2 YNNKEL (reference sequence). This CDR3 reads CASSREPAGAYEQYF. The CDR3 DNA reads TGTGCCAGCAGCCGAGAACCAGCGGGAGCCTACGAGCAGTACTTC.

The rearrangement joins TRBV7-8 to TRBJ1-1; D remains unclear. The CDR3 contains 13 residues. Germline V gives CDR1 SGHVS, CDR2 FQNEAQ. V was cut by 1 base and J by 1 base, with 4 bases left in between. In DNA, the CDR3 is TGTGCCAGCAGCTTAGTCCAGAACACTGAAGCTTTCTTT. Translation gives CASSLVQNTEAFF.

V and J are TRBV30 and TRBJ1-2; perhaps TRBD1 as D (5 bases). The V gene's germline CDR1 is GTSNPN and CDR2 SVGIG (reference sequence). The CDR3 runs to 11 residues. Trimming left V 8 bases short and J 7 bases short, with 14 bases between. CDR3 nucleotides: TGTGCCAGCGACGGGGACGCTGGCTACACCTTC. Encoded protein: CASDGDAGYTF.

The genes are TRBV5-6 and TRBJ2-1; possible D gene TRBD1, 6 bases. CDR3 length equals 11 residues. V was cut by 4 bases and J by 15 bases, with 14 bases left in between. Germline V gene data show CDR1 as SGHDT and CDR2 as YYEEEE. The CDR3 loop reads CASSATGHWFF. For the CDR3, the DNA is TGTGCCAGCAGCGCCACGGGACACTGGTTCTTC.

The chain joins TRBV6-1 to TRBJ2-5; D perhaps matches TRBD2 (5 bases). With 3 bases removed from V and 4 bases from J, the gap between germline ends came to 21 bases. Germline CDR1 reads MNHNS; CDR2 reads SASEGT. The CDR3 runs to 17 residues. This chain's CDR3 is CASSDSPGSRGSETQYF. CDR3 nucleotides: TGTGCCAGCAGTGATTCGCCGGGATCTCGAGGGTCAGAGACCCAGTACTTC.

The chain has TRBV25-1 and TRBJ2-2; 7 bases map to TRBD1. The V gene end was trimmed by 6 bases and the J gene end by 6 bases; junction bases not matched to a gene: 1. The CDR3 length is 12 residues. Looked up from germline, CDR1 is MGHDK and CDR2 is SYGVNS. CDR3 sequence: CASSQGAGELFF. CDR3 nucleotides: TGTGCCAGCAGCCAGGGGGCCGGGGAGCTGTTTTTT.

The V call is TRBV10-3, the J call TRBJ2-3; D might be TRBD2 (5 bases). The V gene lost 2 bases and the J gene lost 3 bases, with 12 bases spanning the gap. CDR1 is ENHRY, CDR2 SYGVKD, per germline. This CDR3 comprises 15 residues. CDR3 sequence (DNA): TGTGCCATCAGTGAGAACCTAGCCTCTACAGATACGCAGTATTTT. It encodes CAISENLASTDTQYF.

The rearrangement joins TRBV28 to TRBJ1-1; no clear D gene. Germline V gives CDR1 MDHEN, CDR2 SYDVKM. This CDR3 is built from 14 residues. The V end lost 1 base, the J end lost 0 bases, and 6 bases lay between the germline ends. CDR3: CASSLSWMNTEAFF. CDR3 DNA sequence: TGTGCCAGCAGTTTATCTTGGATGAACACTGAAGCTTTCTTT.

The rearrangement uses TRBV6-6 and TRBJ1-5; D remains ambiguous. Germline assignment: CDR1 MNHNY and CDR2 SVGAGI (reference sequence). The CDR3 covers 12 residues. V shed 5 bases and J shed 7 bases, with 9 bases lying between them. The DNA of the CDR3 is TGTGCCAGCAGTCATCTCGCCCAGCCCCAGCATTTT. This sequence encodes CASSHLAQPQHF.